The rows below give T cell receptor beta chains drawn from one sample of a study of shared clonotypes between healthy human individuals. The assay was immunoSEQ multiplex PCR, and TCRdb's table has in-frame clones only and misses some. The profile covers about 700,000 clones, with around 90% appearing a single time and about a quarter taken by the ten largest. The sample comprised naive CD8+ T cells sorted from blood. The receptors derive from a man aged 25-45 years in good health. Both conserved end residues are part of each CDR3. The D gene is left open where the match is weak. The listing skips clone size in some rows; elsewhere it reads once, few, many or a size class.

j_call clone_size v_call d_call cdr3_nt cdr3_aa
TRBJ2-5 . TRBV7-7 . TGTGCCAGCAGCTTAGCGCTCACAGGTACCCAGTACTTC CASSLALTGTQYF
TRBJ1-4 . TRBV15 . TGTGCCACCAGCAGAGGTACGGAGAATGAAAAACTGTTTTTT CATSRGTENEKLFF
TRBJ1-5 . TRBV10-2 TRBD1 TGCGCCAGCACCCCGGGACAGGGGTATCAGCCCCAGCATTTT CASTPGQGYQPQHF
TRBJ2-3 . TRBV27 . TGTGCCAGCAGTCCTCGGGACCGATACACAGATACGCAGTATTTT CASSPRDRYTDTQYF
TRBJ2-1 once TRBV27 . TGTGCCAGCAGTATCTCCGGGACTTGGAGCTCCTACAATGAGCAGTTCTTC CASSISGTWSSYNEQFF
TRBJ2-1 . TRBV7-9 TRBD1 TGTGCCAGCAGCTCCCCGACAGGGTGGGGGAATGAGCAGTTCTTC CASSSPTGWGNEQFF
TRBJ2-7 . TRBV7-9 TRBD1 TGTGCCAGCAGCTTCGTCACCGGACAGGGAGCATACGAGCAGTACTTC CASSFVTGQGAYEQYF
TRBJ2-5 once TRBV29-1 TRBD2 TGCAGCGTTGGACTAGCGGAACTTGAGGCGGACCAGTACTTC CSVGLAELEADQYF
TRBJ2-7 . TRBV6-4 . TGTGCCAGCAGTGACCTCCCCCTCGCGGCCTACGAGCAGTACTTC CASSDLPLAAYEQYF
TRBJ2-5 . TRBV4-1 . TGCGCCAGCAGCCAAGCGGTCGGAGAGACCCAGTACTTC CASSQAVGETQYF
TRBJ2-7 . TRBV27 . TGTGCCAGCAGCTGGGGACATACCTACGAGCAGTACTTC CASSWGHTYEQYF
TRBJ2-5 once TRBV13 . TGTGCCAGCAGCTTAGTTGGGGAGACCCAGTACTTC CASSLVGETQYF
TRBJ2-6 . TRBV5-6 TRBD1 TGTGCCAGCAGCCCTGAAGGGACAGGGGGCTCTGGGGCCAACGTCCTGACTTTC CASSPEGTGGSGANVLTF
TRBJ2-1 . TRBV30 . TGTGCCTGGGACCCGGGTAGCGGCTACAATGAGCAGTTCTTC CAWDPGSGYNEQFF
TRBJ2-2 . TRBV7-9 TRBD1 TGTGCCAGCAGCCCCACAGGGGCCAACACCGGGGAGCTGTTTTTT CASSPTGANTGELFF
TRBJ2-1 . TRBV11-2 . TGTGCCAGCAGCGAGCCCGCGGAGGGGGTTTACAATGAGCAGTTCTTC CASSEPAEGVYNEQFF
TRBJ2-7 . TRBV6-1 . TGTGCCAGCAGTTCCACATACGAGCAGTACTTC CASSSTYEQYF
TRBJ2-7 once TRBV5-1 TRBD2 TGCGCCAGCAGAACCGGGACTAGTAACGAGCAGTACTTC CASRTGTSNEQYF
TRBJ2-1 . TRBV19 TRBD1 TGTGCCACCGGCGGGACAGGGGGCTTTAATGAGCAGTTCTTC CATGGTGGFNEQFF
TRBJ2-7 . TRBV7-6 . TGTGCCAGCAGTTCGGACAGTTACAACTACGAGCAGTACTTC CASSSDSYNYEQYF
TRBJ1-1 . TRBV27 . TGTGCCAGCAGGCGACCGGGAAACCGAGAAGCTTTCTTT CASRRPGNREAFF
TRBJ2-6 once TRBV5-1 . TGCGCCAGCAGTGGTCGGGGGTCTGGGGCCAACGTCCTGACTTTC CASSGRGSGANVLTF
TRBJ2-3 . TRBV9 TRBD2 TGTGCCAGCAGCCCAGAGACTAGCGGGAACACAGATACGCAGTATTTT CASSPETSGNTDTQYF
TRBJ2-4 few TRBV2 TRBD1 TGTGCCAGCGGGGACAGGGGCATTCAGTACTTC CASGDRGIQYF
TRBJ2-7 once TRBV2 . TGTGCCAGCAGACTCGACTACGAGCAGTACTTC CASRLDYEQYF
TRBJ2-5 . TRBV11-2 . TGTGCCAGCAGCTTATTCCGGGCCCAAGAGACCCAGTACTTC CASSLFRAQETQYF
TRBJ2-7 . TRBV15 TRBD2 TGTGCCACCAGCAGAGAAGGCGGGAGCTACGAGCAGTACTTC CATSREGGSYEQYF
TRBJ2-1 . TRBV19 TRBD2 TGTGCCACCGCACTAGCGGGAGCGCTCAATGAGCAGTTCTTC CATALAGALNEQFF
TRBJ1-1 . TRBV7-9 . TGTGCCAGCAGCACCGGGACGCCGCAAGCTTTCTTT CASSTGTPQAFF
TRBJ2-3 . TRBV2 . TGTGCCAGCGACGTCAGGTTGTCCCCCACTAGCACAGATACGCAGTATTTT CASDVRLSPTSTDTQYF
TRBJ2-7 . TRBV10-3 . TGTGCCATAAAACCGGGAGACCAGTACGAGCAGTACTTC CAIKPGDQYEQYF
TRBJ2-7 . TRBV27 . TGTGCCAGCAGTCAGGGTACCTCGGGAGTAAGAGAGCAGTACTTC CASSQGTSGVREQYF
TRBJ2-3 . TRBV9 TRBD2 TGTGCCAGCAGCCCCCATAGTGGTGTGGGAGGGCCTCGAAGCACAGATACGCAGTATTTT CASSPHSGVGGPRSTDTQYF
TRBJ2-1 . TRBV29-1 . TGCAGCGTTGGACAGTTCAGTGAGCAGTTCTTC CSVGQFSEQFF
TRBJ2-2 . TRBV6-5 . TGTGCCAGCAGTTACCTTGAGGGCACGACCGGGGAGCTGTTTTTT CASSYLEGTTGELFF
TRBJ2-7 . TRBV5-1 . TGCGCCAGCAGCCCGGATGGTTCCTACGAGCAGTACTTC CASSPDGSYEQYF
TRBJ2-7 . TRBV7-7 . TGTGCCAGCAGCTTAGACGCTAGCAGCTACGAGCAGTACTTC CASSLDASSYEQYF
TRBJ2-7 . TRBV11-2 . TGTGCCAGCAGCTTAAACGGAAAGGTCTCCTACGAGCAGTACTTC CASSLNGKVSYEQYF
TRBJ2-2 . TRBV9 TRBD2 TGTGCCAGCAGCACGCCTAGCGGTCCCCGATCTTACACCGGGGAGCTGTTTTTT CASSTPSGPRSYTGELFF
TRBJ2-7 . TRBV11-2 TRBD2 TGTGCCAGCAGCTTAGGGGCTAGCGGGAGAGTTAGCGAGCAGTACTTC CASSLGASGRVSEQYF
TRBJ2-7 . TRBV10-3 TRBD2 TGTGCCATCAGTGAGTCGCCCAGCGGGAGGGCCGCCTACGAGCAGTACTTC CAISESPSGRAAYEQYF
TRBJ2-3 . TRBV9 . TGTGCCAGCAGCGTAGCTAGACCCACAGATACGCAGTATTTT CASSVARPTDTQYF
TRBJ2-1 . TRBV30 . TGTGCCTGGAGTTTGGTGTGGGACAATGAGCAGTTCTTC CAWSLVWDNEQFF
TRBJ2-7 . TRBV7-2 . TGTGCCAGCAGCTTAGCGGCTGAGGGCCAGCGTCTCGAGCAGTACTTC CASSLAAEGQRLEQYF
TRBJ2-3 . TRBV27 . TGTGCCAGCACTCTTAACGCAGGGGAAACAGATACGCAGTATTTT CASTLNAGETDTQYF
TRBJ2-1 . TRBV29-1 . TGCAGCGTAACCGGAGGGACAGCGTCCTACAATGAGCAGTTCTTC CSVTGGTASYNEQFF
TRBJ2-1 . TRBV4-1 TRBD2 TGCGCCAGCAGCCAAACTGGACTAGCGGGAGTTTACAATGAGCAGTTCTTC CASSQTGLAGVYNEQFF
TRBJ2-3 . TRBV7-7 . TGTGCTAGCAGCTTAGTCGGAACCACAGATACGCAGTATTTT CASSLVGTTDTQYF
TRBJ1-5 . TRBV12-2 . TGTGCAAGTCGCTTAGGACAGGGACAGGGCTACAATCAGCCCCAGCATTTT CASRLGQGQGYNQPQHF
TRBJ1-2 once TRBV6-5 . TGTGCCAGCAGTTCGGGACAAATCTTTCAAGGCTACACCTTC CASSSGQIFQGYTF
TRBJ2-2 . TRBV6-5 . TGTGCCAGCAGTTATGGTACGGGCAGCACCGGGGAGCTGTTTTTT CASSYGTGSTGELFF
TRBJ2-7 . TRBV4-1 TRBD2 TGCGCCAGCAGCCCGCTGACTAGCGGGAGGGAGGAGCAGTACTTC CASSPLTSGREEQYF
TRBJ2-7 . TRBV6-1 TRBD2 TGTGCCAGCAAGGGACTAGCGGGAACTTACGAGCAGTACTTC CASKGLAGTYEQYF